A single sample gave rise to the 14 T cell receptor beta chains below, sequenced in a study of T cells in Graves' hyperthyroidism and ophthalmopathy. Amplification targeted TCR beta CDR3 regions from RNA transcripts. The HTBI primer set drove a first-round RT-PCR of the TCR CDR3. TCRdb redid the calling of the multiplex PCR reads with MiXCR, one entry per CDR3 protein. Among about 52,000 distinct CDR3 sequences listed, roughly 50% were seen once. Sequenced sample: blood. The receptors here all came from a woman aged 50 to 60 with Graves' ophthalmopathy.

The sample holds a few counts of this clonotype. One junction end does not reproduce the germline sequence, and a read error may be involved. This chain connects TRBV6-1 to TRBJ1-3, with 10 bases lining up with TRBD1. CDR1 and CDR2 from the germline V gene are MNHNS and SASEGT. This CDR3 has 17 amino acids. The CDR3 loop reads CAGSLRGDRGSGNTIYF. CDR3 bases: TGTGCCGGCAGCCTACGCGGGGACAGGGGATCTGGAAACACCATATATTTT.

The table lists this clonotype with many counts. The chain employs TRBV10-3 and TRBJ2-5; 10 bases are shared with TRBD1. V lost 5 bases, J lost 3 bases, and 3 bases stayed unmatched. Germline CDR1 reads ENHRY; CDR2 reads SYGVKD. This CDR3 is 14 amino acids long. This chain's CDR3 is CAISPGTGEETQYF. CDR3 DNA: TGTGCCATCAGTCCTGGGACAGGGGAAGAGACCCAGTACTTC.

By proportion, this clonotype is medium-sized. This chain links TRBV19 with TRBJ1-2, with TRBD1 identical over 8 bases. This CDR3 has 13 amino acids. Germline CDR1 reads LNHDA; CDR2 reads SQIVND (reference sequence). Germline trimming cut 5 bases from V and 7 bases from J; bases unmatched to any gene: 6. The CDR3 nucleotides read TGTGCCAGTAGTGGCAGGGGGCTGCGTGGCTACACCTTC. Translating it yields CASSGRGLRGYTF. The full variable domain, with the rest looked up from reference TRBV19 and TRBJ1-2, is DGGITQSPKYLFRKEGQNVTLSCEQNLNHDAMYWYRQDPGQGLRLIYYSQIVNDFQKGDIAEGYSVSREKKESFPLTVTSAQKNPTAFYLCASSGRGLRGYTFGSGTRLTVV.

The gene calls are TRBV15 and TRBJ2-2; D not certain. V lost 1 base, J lost 0 bases, and 9 bases lay in between. This CDR3 region has 16 residues. Germline CDR1 LNHNV, CDR2 YYDKDF (reference sequence). The CDR3 reads CATSRVTYPNTGELFF. The CDR3 DNA is TGTGCCACCAGCAGAGTGACGTATCCGAACACCGGGGAGCTGTTTTTT.

This clonotype was observed many times. The gene calls are TRBV9 and TRBJ1-1; TRBD1 matches at 7 bases. Germline V gives CDR1 SGDLS, CDR2 YYNGEE. Unmatched junction bases numbered 7, after V lost 4 bases and J lost 1 base. The CDR3 consists of 15 residues. The chain's CDR3 is CASSKSGTANTEAFF. CDR3 nucleotides: TGTGCCAGCAGCAAATCCGGGACAGCGAACACTGAAGCTTTCTTT.

This rearrangement joins TRBV10-3 to TRBJ1-6; TRBD1 is a possible D gene (5 bases). Germline V gene lookup returns CDR1 ENHRY and CDR2 SYGVKD. The CDR3 covers 16 residues. Trimming shortened V by 0 bases and J by 6 bases, and 12 bases separated the two germline ends. Here the CDR3 DNA reads TGTGCCATCAGTGAGTCGGCAGGGACGATTAATTCACCCCTCCACTTT. Amino acid sequence: CAISESAGTINSPLHF.

This clonotype was detected many times. The rearrangement links TRBV28 to TRBJ2-1, with D possibly being TRBD2 (5 bases). This CDR3 is 14 amino acids long. Between the trimmed V and J ends, which lost 3 bases and 0 bases, there was a span of 6 bases. The V gene's germline CDR1 is MDHEN and CDR2 SYDVKM. The CDR3 DNA sequence: TGTGCCAGCAGTTTCGGGGTCTCCTACAATGAGCAGTTCTTC. Translated, it gives CASSFGVSYNEQFF.

This clonotype was seen ten or more times. The chain is built from TRBV7-9 and TRBJ2-7; the D call may be TRBD1 or TRBD2 (6 bases each). The germline V gene encodes CDR1 SEHNR and CDR2 FQNEAQ (reference sequence). This CDR3 region has 16 residues. Trimming pared 1 base from V and 5 bases from J, leaving 18 bases between. The CDR3 loop reads CASSLGHGGLIDEQYF. As DNA, the CDR3 is TGTGCCAGCAGCTTAGGTCATGGGGGGCTCATTGACGAGCAGTACTTC.

This clonotype was found many times. The chain couples TRBV29-1 to TRBJ2-1, with D perhaps given as TRBD1 or TRBD2 (5 bases each). The CDR3 is made up of 14 amino acids. With 6 bases removed from V and 4 bases from J, the gap between germline ends came to 16 bases. Germline V CDR1 and CDR2: SQVTM, ANQGSEA. In nucleotides, the CDR3 is TGCAGCGTACCCCGGGGTGGGGGTTACAATGAGCAGTTCTTC. The encoded protein is CSVPRGGGYNEQFF.

This clonotype was seen ten or more times. This may come from a read error, since a much larger clone is one base off. The genes are TRBV29-1 and TRBJ2-5, with a possible D match to TRBD1 (6 bases). The CDR3 spans 12 residues. CDR1 is SQVTM, CDR2 ANQGSEA, per germline. The V and J ends lost 3 bases and 7 bases respectively, with 12 bases between them. The CDR3 sequence is CSVEPTGGTQYF. The CDR3 nucleotides read TGCAGCGTTGAGCCGACAGGCGGGACCCAGTACTTC.

V gene TRBV7-9 combines with J gene TRBJ1-5, with 10 positions matching TRBD1. Per germline, CDR1 SEHNR and CDR2 FQNEAQ (reference sequence). The CDR3 runs 15 residues. With 3 bases clipped from V and 5 bases from J, the junction kept 4 bases outside the gene matches. CDR3 loop: CASSLEGQGYQPQHF. In DNA, the CDR3 is TGTGCCAGCAGCTTGGAGGGACAGGGGTATCAGCCCCAGCATTTT.

This chain joins TRBV15 and TRBJ2-1; 7 nucleotides agree with TRBD2. V was pared by 4 bases and J by 5 bases, with 8 bases of the junction left unmatched. The CDR3 contains 15 residues. Germline CDR1 and CDR2: LNHNV and YYDKDF (reference sequence). DNA of the CDR3: TGTGCCACCAGCACTAGTCGGGAGGCACACAATGAGCAGTTCTTC. Protein sequence: CATSTSREAHNEQFF.

This clonotype was seen at least ten times. The chain has TRBV5-1 and TRBJ2-2; D might be TRBD2 (6 bases). Trimming took off 1 base at V and 7 bases at J, with 17 bases between the two ends. The germline V gene has CDR1 SGHRS and CDR2 YFSETQ. The CDR3 is 16 amino acids. The CDR3 region has the DNA TGCGCCAGCAGCTTGTTTATGGCTAGCGTTGTCGGGGAGCTGTTTTTT. It specifies CASSLFMASVVGELFF.

This clonotype was seen at least ten times. The CDR3 DNA reads as TGTGCCAGCAGCCAGACTGGACAGTACGATGAGCAGTTCTTC. Amino acids: CASSQTGQYDEQFF. The chain is built from TRBV7-2 and TRBJ2-1; maybe TRBD1 (6 bases). This CDR3 contains 14 residues. Germline V gene sequence: CDR1 SGHTA, CDR2 FQGNSA. V shed 5 bases and J shed 8 bases, with 16 bases lying between them.